The 16 T cell receptor beta chains presented below share a single source sample, sequenced in a study of T cells in Graves' hyperthyroidism and ophthalmopathy. Amplified TCR beta CDR3 regions derived from RNA transcripts. HTBI primers drove first-round RT-PCR of the TCR CDR3. TCRdb redid the calling of the multiplex PCR reads with MiXCR, one entry per CDR3 protein. The repertoire includes nearly 750,000 distinct CDR3 sequences, under 45% of them detected once, and about a third sits in the top ten. Sequenced: blood. The receptors stem from a middle-aged woman with Graves' hyperthyroidism.

A single count supports this clonotype. The genes are TRBV6-5 and TRBJ1-2; 8 nucleotides line up with TRBD1. Per the germline V gene, CDR1 is MNHEY and CDR2 is SVGAGI. The CDR3 loop spans 12 amino acids. Trimming cost V 6 bases and J 6 bases; bases outside gene matches: 3. CDR3: CASRVDRDGYTF. Here the CDR3 DNA reads TGTGCCAGCAGGGTGGACAGGGATGGCTACACCTTC.

Concerning this clonotype: This CDR3 is missing its conserved last phenylalanine or tryptophan, likely due to a read error. The gene calls are TRBV7-9 and TRBJ1-6; the D is unclear. Germline loops: CDR1 SEHNR, CDR2 FQNEAQ (reference sequence). The CDR3 consists of 13 residues. DNA of the CDR3: TGCGCCAGCAGCCGATTTATCCAGTCACCCCTCCACCTT. Amino acids: CASSRFIQSPLHL.

The chain is built from TRBV7-8 and TRBJ1-6; no definite D call. Germline assignment: CDR1 SGHVS and CDR2 FQNEAQ. V was clipped by 5 bases and J by 5 bases, with 7 bases between them. This CDR3 contains 13 residues. The CDR3 here is CASSQLDNSPLHF. DNA of the CDR3: TGTGCCAGCAGCCAGCTAGATAATTCACCCCTCCACTTT.

About this clonotype: A read error may explain this, as a much larger clone is one base away. In this CDR3 the conserved last residue, phenylalanine or tryptophan, is missing, so a read error is likely. The genes are TRBV7-3 and TRBJ1-6, with TRBD1 as a possible D gene (5 bases). The V end was cut by 5 bases, the J end by 7 bases, with 15 bases between. From germline, CDR1 is SGHTA and CDR2 FQGTGA. The CDR3 spans 15 residues. CDR3 in amino acids: CASSLRDGRNSPLHL. The CDR3 DNA reads as TGTGCCAGCAGCCTCCGGGACGGACGGAATTCACCCCTCCACTTG.

As concerns this clonotype: This may be a read error: a much more frequent sequence differs by one nucleotide. The chain has TRBV7-2 and TRBJ1-1; D gene uncertain. Trimming pared 3 bases from V and 4 bases from J, leaving 12 bases between. CDR1 SGHTA and CDR2 FQGNSA come from the germline V gene. This CDR3 has 14 residues. The CDR3: CASSFGSSITEAFF. For the CDR3, the DNA is TGTGCCAGCAGCTTTGGGAGTTCGATCACTGAAGCTTTCTTT.

The table lists this clonotype with a few counts. At one end the junction does not follow the germline gene, possibly because of a read error. The J gene is TRBJ2-7, the V gene TRBV10-3, with 9 bases fitting TRBD1. There are 17 residues in the CDR3. Germline V gene sequence: CDR1 ENHRY, CDR2 SYGVKD. The CDR3 sequence: CASSGGGQGDLGYEQYF. CDR3 nucleotides: TGTGCCAGCAGTGGGGGGGGACAGGGAGATCTTGGCTACGAGCAGTACTTC.

To note about this clonotype: Possible read error: a much larger clone is one base away. CDR3 coding DNA: TGTGCCATCAGTAGCGAATGGGCGCGGAACACTGAAGCTTTCTTT. Its translation is CAISSEWARNTEAFF. The rearrangement joins TRBV10-3 to TRBJ1-1; D uncertain. Trimming pared 5 bases from V and 1 base from J, leaving 14 bases between. Germline V gene lookup returns CDR1 ENHRY and CDR2 SYGVKD. This CDR3 comprises 15 residues.

CDR3 bases: TGCGCCAGCAGCGAACAGGGGACTAGCAACGAGCAGTACTTC. It translates to CASSEQGTSNEQYF. The V and J genes are TRBV5-1 and TRBJ2-7, with 9 bases identical to TRBD2. The germline V gene encodes CDR1 SGHRS and CDR2 YFSETQ. Unmatched junction bases numbered 7, after V lost 4 bases and J lost 5 bases. The CDR3 runs to 14 residues.

The J gene is TRBJ2-7, the V gene TRBV20-1, with TRBD2 matching 10 bases. V lost 7 bases and J lost 1; bases outside the gene matches: 13. CDR3 length: 16 residues. Germline-derived CDR1 and CDR2 are DFQATT and SNEGSKA (reference sequence). CDR3 DNA sequence: TGCAGTGTTATGCCGCTAGCGGGAGCTGAGTCCTACGAGCAGTACTTC. This sequence encodes CSVMPLAGAESYEQYF.

This clonotype was found many times. A read error may produce the germline difference seen at one junction end. The chain uses TRBV5-1 and TRBJ1-5; no reliable D call. The CDR3 extends over 14 amino acids. Germline loops: CDR1 SGHRS, CDR2 YFSETQ. The CDR3 loop reads CASSLEGSNQPQHF. CDR3 nucleotides: TGTGCCAGCAGTTTAGAAGGTAGCAATCAGCCCCAGCATTTT. The full variable domain, with the rest looked up from reference TRBV5-1 and TRBJ1-5, is KAGVTQTPRYLIKTRGQQVTLSCSPISGHRSVSWYQQTPGQGLQFLFEYFSETQRNKGNFPGRFSGRQFSNSRSEMNVSTLELGDSALYLCASSLEGSNQPQHFGDGTRLSIL.

The chain links TRBV20-1 to TRBJ2-7; TRBD1 aligns across 10 bases. Trimming removed 4 bases from V and 7 bases from J; junction bases left unmatched: 16. From germline, CDR1 is DFQATT and CDR2 SNEGSKA (reference sequence). This CDR3 is built from 16 residues. In DNA form, the CDR3 reads TGCAGTGCTACTAAATCGGGACAGGGGACTTCTAGGGAGCAGTACTTC. Translation: CSATKSGQGTSREQYF.

The table lists this clonotype with a few counts. V usage is TRBV5-1 and J usage is TRBJ1-2; D perhaps matches TRBD1 (5 bases). The germline CDR1 and CDR2 sequences are SGHRS and YFSETQ. CDR3 length: 15 amino acids. The V end lost 0 bases, the J end lost 8 bases, and 17 bases lay between the germline ends. This CDR3 reads CASSLGDGPRWGYTF. For the CDR3, the DNA is TGCGCCAGCAGCTTGGGGGACGGCCCTCGTTGGGGCTACACCTTC. The complete variable domain, with remaining parts taken from reference TRBV5-1 and TRBJ1-2, reads KAGVTQTPRYLIKTRGQQVTLSCSPISGHRSVSWYQQTPGQGLQFLFEYFSETQRNKGNFPGRFSGRQFSNSRSEMNVSTLELGDSALYLCASSLGDGPRWGYTFGSGTRLTVV.

This clonotype was counted between two and nine times. The chain employs TRBV5-6 and TRBJ1-2; D uncertain. Looked up from germline, CDR1 is SGHDT and CDR2 is YYEEEE. Trimming left V 4 bases short and J 8 bases short, with 12 bases between. The CDR3 loop spans 12 amino acids. The CDR3 reads CASSPRARGYTF. In DNA form, the CDR3 reads TGTGCCAGCAGCCCAAGGGCAAGAGGCTACACCTTC.

Written as DNA, the CDR3 is TGTGCCAGCAGCGGGCAGATTAATAATTCACCCCTCCACTTT. This encodes CASSGQINNSPLHF. This chain uses TRBV7-9 with TRBJ1-6, with D unclear. Trimming took 5 bases from V and 5 from J, leaving 10 bases between them. Germline loops: CDR1 SEHNR, CDR2 FQNEAQ (reference sequence). The CDR3 consists of 14 residues.

This clonotype was observed many times. The V gene is TRBV5-8, the J gene TRBJ1-6; D is undetermined. CDR1 is SGHTS, CDR2 YDEGEE, per germline. Trimming took off 0 bases at V and 8 bases at J, with 9 bases between the two ends. There are 14 residues in the CDR3. The CDR3 region is CASSLAGNYSPLHF. DNA of the CDR3: TGTGCCAGCAGCTTGGCCGGGAATTATTCACCCCTCCACTTT.

V is TRBV7-2 and J is TRBJ2-7; TRBD2 matches 7 bases. With V trimmed by 2 bases and J by 3 bases, 10 bases remained unmatched. CDR3 length: 16 amino acids. Germline CDR1 SGHTA, CDR2 FQGNSA. The CDR3 spells CASSLPRGSFSYEQYF. The CDR3 coding sequence is TGTGCCAGCAGCTTACCTCGCGGGAGTTTCAGCTACGAGCAGTACTTC.